The rows below give T cell receptor beta chains drawn from one sample of a study of blood T cells in healthy people across ages. TCRdb re-analysed the 5' RACE reads in MiXCR, keeping a single row per CDR3 protein. The data show approximately 1.5 million distinct CDR3 sequences, with roughly two fifths seen just once and roughly 3.7% held by the top ten. Sequencing was done on a sample of blood. The receptors here all came from a woman in her late teens or twenties in good health. Each CDR3 is given with its conserved first and last residue. D genes are given only for firm matches. Some rows mark clone size as missing; the rest say once, few, many or name a class of expanded clone.

j_gene | d_gene | v_gene | abundance | CDR3nt | CDR3aa
TRBJ1-5 | NA | TRBV5-1 | many | TGCGCCAGCAGCTTGGGTTTTGGGGGAGAACAGCCCCAGCATTTT | CASSLGFGGEQPQHF
TRBJ1-1 | NA | TRBV9 | few | TGTGCCAGCAGCGTAGAAGGGGAGAGCACTGAAGCTTTCTTT | CASSVEGESTEAFF
TRBJ2-5 | NA | TRBV6-2/TRBV6-3 | NA | TGTGCCAGCAGGAAACTAGGGGGACAAGAGACCCAGTACTTC | CASRKLGGQETQYF
TRBJ2-3 | NA | TRBV11-2 | few | TGTGCCAGCAGCCACCGGGGTTACTACGCAGATACGCAGTATTTT | CASSHRGYYADTQYF
TRBJ1-5 | NA | TRBV20-1 | few | TGCAGTGCTAGGCCAGGGGTACATAGCAATCAGCCTCAGCATTTT | CSARPGVHSNQPQHF
TRBJ2-1 | TRBD1 | TRBV4-3 | few | TGCGCCAGCAGCCACACCTTCCGGGACAGGGAACAGCAGTTCTTC | CASSHTFRDREQQFF
TRBJ2-3 | NA | TRBV7-6 | NA | TGTGCCAGCAGCTTACACCCTAGCGCCCGCACAGATACGCAGTATTTT | CASSLHPSARTDTQYF
TRBJ2-3 | TRBD2 | TRBV10-3 | NA | TGTGCCATCAGTGGGGGCGTAGGACTAGCGATAACGTCAGATACGCAGTATTTT | CAISGGVGLAITSDTQYF
TRBJ1-2 | NA | TRBV20-1 | NA | TGCAGTGCTAGAGATAAAGGTTCGAGGAGGATTACTAACTATGGCTACACCTTC | CSARDKGSRRITNYGYTF
TRBJ2-7 | TRBD2 | TRBV29-1 | many | TGCAGCGTTGGGACTAGCTACGAGCAGTACTTC | CSVGTSYEQYF
TRBJ2-7 | NA | TRBV29-1 | few | TGCAGCGTTGTTCAGAGGAGCTCCTACGAGCAGTACTTC | CSVVQRSSYEQYF
TRBJ2-1 | NA | TRBV5-1 | NA | TGCGCCAGCAGTGTGGGGCAGGCCTCCTACAATGAGCAGTTCTTC | CASSVGQASYNEQFF
TRBJ1-2 | NA | TRBV12-3/TRBV12-4 | many | TGTGCCAGCAGTTTAAATCTAAACTATGGCTACACCTTC | CASSLNLNYGYTF
TRBJ2-4 | TRBD1 | TRBV5-1 | NA | TGCGCCAGCAGCTCCCTCGGGACAGGCGACAACATTCAGTACTTC | CASSSLGTGDNIQYF
TRBJ1-1 | TRBD1 | TRBV19 | NA | TGTGCCAGTAGGAAAACAGGGGGAGCTTTCTTT | CASRKTGGAFF
TRBJ1-4 | NA | TRBV7-2 | NA | TGTGCCAGCAGCTTCAGGTCGGGTCGCGGGGGAAAACTGTTTTTT | CASSFRSGRGGKLFF
TRBJ1-4 | TRBD1 | TRBV7-9 | NA | TGTGCCAGCAGCTTAAGAAGAGGGGGCAGGGAAAAACTGTTTTTT | CASSLRRGGREKLFF
TRBJ2-2 | TRBD2 | TRBV7-9 | NA | TGTGCCAGCAGCTTAGCTACTAGCGGCCAGAACACCGGGGAGCTGTTTTTT | CASSLATSGQNTGELFF
TRBJ1-2 | NA | TRBV12-3/TRBV12-4 | NA | TGTGCCAGCAGTTTTCAGGGTTGGGGGCACACCTTC | CASSFQGWGHTF
TRBJ1-1 | NA | TRBV6-1 | NA | TGTGCCAGCAGTGGGTGGAGCACTGAAGCTTTCTTT | CASSGWSTEAFF
TRBJ2-5 | TRBD2 | TRBV5-1 | NA | TGCGCCAGCAGCTCGGGGACTAGCGGGAACCAAGAGACCCAGTACTTC | CASSSGTSGNQETQYF
TRBJ2-1 | NA | TRBV5-1 | NA | TGCGCCAGCAGCTTAATGGGCCACAATGAGCAGTTCTTC | CASSLMGHNEQFF
TRBJ1-1 | NA | TRBV10-3 | few | TGTGCCATCAGCGTTACAGGGCTAGGCACTGAAGCTTTCTTT | CAISVTGLGTEAFF
TRBJ2-1 | TRBD2 | TRBV24-1 | NA | TGTGCCACCAGTGATTCCGGGACTAGCTCCTACAATGAGCAGTTCTTC | CATSDSGTSSYNEQFF
TRBJ2-7 | TRBD2 | TRBV27 | few | TGTGCCAGCAGTCCTCAAACCGGGACTAGCGGGAGGTTGTACTTC | CASSPQTGTSGRLYF
TRBJ2-7 | NA | TRBV4-2 | NA | TGTGCCAGCAGCCAAGGAGGCAGCCAGTACGAGCAGTACTTC | CASSQGGSQYEQYF
TRBJ2-1 | NA | TRBV29-1 | many | TGCAGCGTTAGGACCACCATTTACAATGAGCAGTTCTTC | CSVRTTIYNEQFF
TRBJ1-1 | NA | TRBV7-9 | NA | TGTGCCAGCAGCTTAGAGGTCTTGGGCACTGAAGCTTTCTTT | CASSLEVLGTEAFF
TRBJ2-1 | NA | TRBV24-1 | NA | TGTGCCACCGTAGACTCCCGAAGCAATGAGCAGTTCTTC | CATVDSRSNEQFF
TRBJ2-3 | NA | TRBV12-5 | NA | TGTGCTAGTGGGAGCGGGTACACAGATACGCAGTATTTT | CASGSGYTDTQYF
TRBJ2-1 | NA | TRBV21-1 | NA | TGTGCCAGCAGCAGGGGACAACACAATGAGCAGTTCTTC | CASSRGQHNEQFF
TRBJ2-7 | NA | TRBV11-3 | NA | TGTGCCAGCAGCTTAGCGGCAGGGCTGGTAAATGAGCAGTACTTC | CASSLAAGLVNEQYF
TRBJ2-3 | NA | TRBV7-2 | few | TGTGCCAGCAGCTCCAACTCGGGTTTTGCGCAGTATTTT | CASSSNSGFAQYF
TRBJ1-5 | NA | TRBV21-1 | NA | TGTGCCAGCAGCAAGGTGGGACAGGGGGGCCTCAATCAGCCCCAGCATTTT | CASSKVGQGGLNQPQHF
TRBJ1-2 | TRBD1 | TRBV5-1 | NA | TGCGCCAGCAGCTTGGGGACAGGGGATAATGGCTACACCTTC | CASSLGTGDNGYTF
TRBJ2-6 | NA | TRBV7-2 | NA | TGTGCCAGCAGCTTAGAGGCAGGGGACCTACGGAGGGCCAACGTCCTGACTTTC | CASSLEAGDLRRANVLTF
TRBJ2-2 | NA | TRBV12-3/TRBV12-4 | once | TGTGCCAGCAGTTTCCCACAGAAGCCCCTACCGAACACCGGGGAGCTGTTTTTT | CASSFPQKPLPNTGELFF
TRBJ2-7 | NA | TRBV13 | NA | TGTGCCAGCAGCTTGGACAAATACGAGCAGTACTTC | CASSLDKYEQYF
TRBJ1-5 | TRBD1 | TRBV27 | NA | TGTGCCAGCAGTTTCGGGACAGGGACCAATCAGCCCCAGCATTTT | CASSFGTGTNQPQHF
TRBJ1-2 | NA | TRBV25-1 | few | TGTGCCAGCAGTGATCCTTCTCGGACCGGCTACACCTTC | CASSDPSRTGYTF
TRBJ2-1 | TRBD2 | TRBV29-1 | few | TGCAGCGCCCAGCGGCTAGCGGGAGGATTTGGGAATGAGCAGTTCTTC | CSAQRLAGGFGNEQFF
TRBJ2-1 | NA | TRBV7-2 | NA | TGTGCCAGCAGCTTTAACTCAGGGGTGCAGTTCTTC | CASSFNSGVQFF